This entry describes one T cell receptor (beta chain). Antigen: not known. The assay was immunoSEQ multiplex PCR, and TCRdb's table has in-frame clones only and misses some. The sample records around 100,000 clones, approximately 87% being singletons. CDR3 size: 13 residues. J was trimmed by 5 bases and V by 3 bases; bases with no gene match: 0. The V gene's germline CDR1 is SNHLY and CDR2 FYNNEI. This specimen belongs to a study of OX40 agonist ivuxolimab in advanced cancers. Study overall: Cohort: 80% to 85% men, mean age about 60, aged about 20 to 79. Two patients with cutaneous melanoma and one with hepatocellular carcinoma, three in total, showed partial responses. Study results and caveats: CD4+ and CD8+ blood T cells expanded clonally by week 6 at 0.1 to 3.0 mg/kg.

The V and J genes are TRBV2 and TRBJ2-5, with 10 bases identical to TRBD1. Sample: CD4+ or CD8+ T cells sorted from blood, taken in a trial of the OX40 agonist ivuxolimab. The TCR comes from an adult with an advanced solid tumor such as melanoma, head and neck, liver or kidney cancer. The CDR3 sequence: CASSEDRGETQYF. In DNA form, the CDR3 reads TGTGCCAGCAGTGAGGACAGGGGGGAGACCCAGTACTTC.